Listed below are T cell receptor beta chains from one sample, sequenced in a study of T cell changes during pregnancy in multiple sclerosis. Sequencing was performed with immunoSEQ multiplex PCR; in TCRdb, only in-frame clones are kept and a portion is missing. The repertoire has 43,000 or so clones, 70% to 90% of them found once; the top ten carry about 2%. This sample comprised peripheral blood, obtained in the first trimester of pregnancy. These receptors all come from a female donor with multiple sclerosis, enrolled in a pregnancy study. The conserved cysteine and the conserved F or W are not part of the CDR3 here.

V gene,J gene,CDR3 protein
TRBV5-1,TRBJ2-2,ASSLSTNTGELF
TRBV2,TRBJ2-7,AGRRDTFEQY
TRBV4-2,TRBJ2-7,ASSLPGGAVPYEQY
TRBV14,TRBJ2-7,ASSRLEPGSEQY
TRBV15,TRBJ2-5,ATSRDRGRQETQY
TRBV28,TRBJ1-2,ASSVQGRGLYGYT
TRBV19,TRBJ1-6,ASSFGTGALNSPLH
TRBV19,TRBJ2-2,ASSIGGGTNTGELF
TRBV27,TRBJ1-6,ASSPWGLQRRWSPLH
TRBV11-2,TRBJ1-1,ASSPVLGGEAF
TRBV5-6,TRBJ1-2,ASSLTQGLRT
TRBV7-3,TRBJ2-1,ASQAGGGDEQF
TRBV27,TRBJ1-1,ASSFTRAEAF
TRBV18,TRBJ1-2,ASSPGGARYGYT
TRBV2,TRBJ1-5,ASRGGQPQH
TRBV6-5,TRBJ1-1,ASSYLPTSGRAEAF
TRBV27,TRBJ2-2,ASRPSGGTGELF
TRBV18,TRBJ2-7,ASSPGTSGGNEQY
TRBV21-1,TRBJ1-5,ASSKVVEPQH
TRBV7-9,TRBJ1-1,ASSLEPGTPHEAF
TRBV19,TRBJ2-2,ASTSGTRRSTGELF
TRBV18,TRBJ1-2,ASSPDRGRGYGYT
TRBV29-1,TRBJ2-2,SVDPGTGTNTGELF
TRBV7-7,TRBJ2-2,ASSPTGFSGTGELF
TRBV6-1,TRBJ1-1,ASSSDLLNTEAF
TRBV5-1,TRBJ2-4,ASSDGTGGNIQY
TRBV9,TRBJ1-2,ASSVGAKQAGENGYT
TRBV6-1,TRBJ1-6,ASSEALRPAYNSPLH
TRBV12-5,TRBJ2-2,ASGLVRGGVSGELF
TRBV15,TRBJ1-2,ATSRDPRGSTWGYT
TRBV11-3,TRBJ2-3,ASSSRGPIDTQY
TRBV2,TRBJ2-7,ASSGMRSYEQY
TRBV19,TRBJ1-1,ASSWLGDTEAF
TRBV7-9,TRBJ1-4,ASSLVLNEKLF
TRBV2,TRBJ1-1,ASTPPPGRAEAF
TRBV5-4,TRBJ2-5,ASSSKTGDQETQY
TRBV5-4,TRBJ2-2,ASSFKTRTNTGELF
TRBV10-2,TRBJ1-1,ASSTGGDTEAF
TRBV19,TRBJ1-2,ASSPRDTDIYGYT
TRBV5-4,TRBJ2-5,ASSPRTHQETQY
TRBV4-2,TRBJ2-7,ASSLSGIEQH
TRBV4-3,TRBJ2-3,ASSQGPAGDTQY
TRBV29-1,TRBJ1-2,SVAQASDYGYT
TRBV29-1,TRBJ2-7,SVTGGKITYEQY
TRBV20-1,TRBJ2-7,SAWEIYEQY
TRBV28,TRBJ2-5,ASSLAGHQETQY